This TCR beta chain was obtained from a study of post-analysis software for immune sequencing data. Turning to the study itself: There were relapsing-remitting, secondary progressive and progressive-relapsing multiple sclerosis among the disease courses included.

Study-wide points: Controls significantly exceeded multiple sclerosis patients in normalized Chao1 diversity. TRBV5-6, TRBV5-1 and TRBV20-1 were among roughly 5 TRBV segments more frequent in patients than controls.

In this sample, this clonotype turned up a few times. The antigen is unknown. Libraries were made from TCR beta cDNA, and they carried unique molecular identifiers. Once about 0.9 to 11 million T cells were used, a few hundred thousand cDNA molecules resulted. TCRdb reprocessed the PCR reads via MiXCR and lists one record per CDR3 protein. The data hold roughly 700,000 distinct CDR3 sequences, with 25% to 30% observed a single time. Deletions cut 4 bases from V and 0 bases from J, with 18 bases between. CDR1 SGHRS and CDR2 YFSETQ come from the germline V gene. This CDR3 comprises 17 residues. The sequence was collected from a girl aged 10-17 years with multiple sclerosis. The rearrangement links TRBV5-1 to TRBJ2-3; weak D call: TRBD2 (6 bases). Material for sequencing was blood. The CDR3 bases are TGCGCCAGCAGCCCGATGGCGGGGACCTCTAGCACAGATACGCAGTATTTT. Its protein product is CASSPMAGTSSTDTQYF. The complete variable domain, with remaining parts taken from reference TRBV5-1 and TRBJ2-3, reads KAGVTQTPRYLIKTRGQQVTLSCSPISGHRSVSWYQQTPGQGLQFLFEYFSETQRNKGNFPGRFSGRQFSNSRSEMNVSTLELGDSALYLCASSPMAGTSSTDTQYFGPGTRLTVL.